This T cell receptor beta chain was captured in a study of blood T cell repertoires in COVID-19. For the study at large: From the United States, Italy and Spain came samples of acute and convalescent COVID-19.

TCRdb's copy holds only in-frame clones and misses some; the assay was immunoSEQ multiplex PCR. The repertoire consists of more than 50,000 clones, with 82% occurring once and the leading ten covering over 10%. Trimming removed 5 bases from V and 0 bases from J, with 17 bases in between. Per the germline V gene, CDR1 is SGHAT and CDR2 is FQNNGV. The CDR3 covers 16 residues. The gene calls are TRBV11-2 and TRBJ2-7, with a possible D match to TRBD2 (6 bases). The clonotype was recovered from a human donor in a cohort sampled during active COVID-19. The specimen sequenced was peripheral blood. Written as DNA, the CDR3 is TGTGCCAGCAGCCCCCTCAACCGGGAGAGCTCCTACGAGCAGTACTTC. Translated, it gives CASSPLNRESSYEQYF.